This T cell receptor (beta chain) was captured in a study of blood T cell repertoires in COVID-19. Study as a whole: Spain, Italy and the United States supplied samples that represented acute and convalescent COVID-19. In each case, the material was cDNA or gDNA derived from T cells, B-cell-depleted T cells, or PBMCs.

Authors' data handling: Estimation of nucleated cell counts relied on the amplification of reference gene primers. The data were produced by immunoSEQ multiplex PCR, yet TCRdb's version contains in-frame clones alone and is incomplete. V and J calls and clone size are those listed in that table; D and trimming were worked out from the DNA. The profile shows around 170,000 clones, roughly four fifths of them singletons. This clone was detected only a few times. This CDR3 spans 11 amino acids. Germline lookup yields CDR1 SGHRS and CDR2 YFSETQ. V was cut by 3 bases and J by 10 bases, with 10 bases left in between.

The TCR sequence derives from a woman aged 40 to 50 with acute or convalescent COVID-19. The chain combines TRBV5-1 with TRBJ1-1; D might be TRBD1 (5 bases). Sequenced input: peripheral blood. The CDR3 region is CASSSWRGAFF. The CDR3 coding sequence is TGCGCCAGCAGCTCTTGGAGGGGAGCTTTCTTT.